The source of this T cell receptor (beta chain) is a study of T cells in women clearing cervical HPV infection. CDR3 length: 16 amino acids. The V segment lost 0 bases and the J segment 4 bases; nucleotides outside the gene matches: 3. CDR1 MGHRA and CDR2 YSYEKL come from the germline V gene. About this clone: The missing CDR3 end, 3 residues past where the read stops, is filled in from the germline J gene.

Method: immunoSEQ multiplex PCR; TCRdb's copy keeps in-frame clones and lacks some. The specimen's table records about 8,400 clones. The source is a woman aged 18 to 75 with a cervical HPV16 infection that either progressed to CIN3+ or cleared (not recorded which). The material sequenced was blood buffy coat. This rearrangement joins TRBV4-1 to TRBJ2-5; 12 nucleotides agree with TRBD2. The CDR3 DNA, read in part, is TGCGCCAGCAGCCAAGATTTGGGACTAGCGGGAGAGACC. Encoded protein: CASSQDLGLAGET. The entire CDR3 protein reads CASSQDLGLAGETQYF.